These 13 T cell receptor beta chains were sequenced from one sample in a study of response to subunit inactivated influenza vaccine. From the RT-PCR reads, TCRdb called clonotypes with MiXCR, one entry per CDR3 protein. This table holds about 780,000 distinct CDR3 sequences, approximately 17% found once. The specimen was PBMCs from blood, collected 5 days after vaccination. All receptors come from a man aged 45-60 years who received an inactivated influenza vaccine.

A few counts support this clonotype. This chain joins TRBV5-1 and TRBJ2-3, with 8 bases lining up with TRBD2. V trimming: 4 bases; J trimming: 2 bases; junction bases outside the gene matches: 9. The germline CDR1 and CDR2 sequences are SGHRS and YFSETQ. The length of the CDR3 is 16 residues. CDR3 sequence: CASSPWVGGATDTQYF. For the CDR3, the DNA is TGCGCCAGCAGCCCCTGGGTCGGGGGGGCCACAGATACGCAGTATTTT.

The chain carries TRBV20-1 and TRBJ2-3; D unresolved. CDR1 and CDR2 (germline): DFQATT, SNEGSKA (reference sequence). V was shortened by 6 bases and J by 4 bases, with 11 bases between the two germline ends. The CDR3 sequence is 12 residues long. CDR3 amino acids: CSASRTADTQYF. CDR3 DNA sequence: TGCAGTGCGAGTAGGACCGCAGATACGCAGTATTTT.

This chain connects TRBV5-1 to TRBJ1-1, with 7 bases lining up with TRBD1. The length of the CDR3 is 15 residues. V was clipped by 4 bases and J by 7 bases; unmatched bases: 13. Germline V CDR1 and CDR2: SGHRS, YFSETQ. The CDR3: CASSRLIGTDFEAFF. The CDR3 DNA is TGCGCCAGCAGCCGACTAATAGGGACAGACTTTGAAGCTTTCTTT.

The V gene is TRBV10-3, the J gene TRBJ2-2, with 11 bases that match TRBD2. The germline gives CDR1 ENHRY, CDR2 SYGVKD. V trimming: 9 bases; J trimming: 3 bases; junction bases outside the gene matches: 3. The CDR3 covers 14 residues. In DNA, the CDR3 is TGTGCCATAGATAGCGGGAGGGACACCGGGGAGCTGTTTTTT. Encoded protein: CAIDSGRDTGELFF.

There are a few counts of this clonotype. The chain is built from TRBV6-2 or TRBV6-3 and TRBJ2-1; a weak D match, TRBD1 (5 bases). This CDR3 contains 15 residues. The V and J ends lost 5 bases and 3 bases respectively, with 14 bases between them. Germline assignment: CDR1 MNHEY and CDR2 SVGEGT. DNA of the CDR3: TGTGCCAGCAGTCCCTCCCAGGGCAACTACAATGAGCAGTTCTTC. This gives the protein CASSPSQGNYNEQFF.

The chain uses TRBV4-3 and TRBJ2-2, with 7 bases identical to TRBD1. This CDR3 is built from 13 residues. The germline CDR1 and CDR2 sequences are LGHNA and YSLEER. J was trimmed by 6 bases and V by 5 bases; bases with no gene match: 3. CDR3 region: CASSYTGAGELFF. Written as DNA, the CDR3 is TGCGCCAGCAGCTACACAGGGGCCGGGGAGCTGTTTTTT.

V gene TRBV7-8 combines with J gene TRBJ2-7, with D possibly called TRBD1 or TRBD2 (5 bases each). The CDR3 totals 15 residues. Germline V gene lookup returns CDR1 SGHVS and CDR2 FQNEAQ. Trimming cost V 4 bases and J 4 bases, with 17 bases left between them. The CDR3 region has the DNA TGTGCCAGCAGCTCCCGAGGGGCGGATAGTTACGAGCAGTACTTC. It codes for CASSSRGADSYEQYF.

V and J are TRBV6-2 or TRBV6-3 and TRBJ2-1; D not certain. The CDR3 length is 16 residues. CDR1 MNHEY and CDR2 SVGEGT come from the germline V gene. The V end was cut by 7 bases, the J end by 0 bases, with 16 bases between. CDR3 sequence: CASIQSTQSSYNEQFF. In DNA, the CDR3 is TGTGCCAGCATTCAGTCAACCCAGAGCTCCTACAATGAGCAGTTCTTC.

This chain joins TRBV29-1 and TRBJ2-7, with D unclear. The CDR3 is 11 residues long. CDR1 and CDR2 (germline): SQVTM, ANQGSEA. Trimming cost V 4 bases and J 4 bases, with 8 bases left between them. This CDR3 reads CSVGSVYEQYF. CDR3 nucleotide sequence: TGCAGCGTTGGGTCGGTATACGAGCAGTACTTC.

J is TRBJ1-5 and V is TRBV20-1; maybe TRBD1 (6 bases). This CDR3 has 14 amino acids. V dropped 3 bases and J dropped 3 bases, with 12 bases sitting between them. CDR1 is DFQATT and CDR2 is SNEGSKA in the germline V gene (reference sequence). CDR3 residues: CSASGGGNNQPQHF. CDR3 bases: TGCAGTGCTAGTGGAGGGGGTAACAATCAGCCCCAGCATTTT.

This chain links TRBV7-6 with TRBJ2-1, with 8 bases matching TRBD2. This CDR3 comprises 16 residues. CDR1 is SGHVS, CDR2 FNYEAQ, per germline. Trimming removed 5 bases from V and 3 bases from J; junction bases left unmatched: 9. The CDR3 coding sequence is TGTGCCAGCAGCGCCACCACTAGCGGCGGCTACAATGAGCAGTTCTTC. Protein sequence: CASSATTSGGYNEQFF.

This clonotype was picked up many times. This sequence joins TRBV6-5 and TRBJ1-2; 8 bases map to TRBD1. The V gene end was trimmed by 4 bases and the J gene end by 8 bases; junction bases not matched to a gene: 6. This CDR3 contains 13 residues. Germline CDR1 is MNHEY and CDR2 is SVGAGI. The CDR3 loop is CASSSTGGKGYTF. The CDR3 DNA sequence: TGTGCCAGCAGTTCTACAGGGGGAAAAGGCTACACCTTC.

This clonotype was detected only a few times. This sequence joins TRBV12-3 or TRBV12-4 and TRBJ2-5; 11 nucleotides match TRBD1. V shed 5 bases, J shed 4 bases, and the junction held 6 bases outside the gene matches. The CDR3 sequence is 15 residues long. The CDR3 protein is CASSTGQGDRETQYF. The CDR3 DNA reads as TGTGCCAGCAGTACGGGACAGGGGGACAGAGAGACCCAGTACTTC.